Listed here are 11 T cell receptor beta chains from one sample, sequenced in a study of cytomegalovirus exposure and HLA in healthy donors. With 60 Vbeta and 13 Jbeta primers, the PCR was carried out. Clones were sequenced by immunoSEQ multiplex PCR, and TCRdb holds only the in-frame ones, with some missing. The sample holds 150,000 to 200,000 clones, over 65% seen once. The sequenced sample was PBMCs. These receptors were obtained from a man aged 35 to 55 in good health and CMV-seropositive.

This rearrangement joins TRBV21-1 to TRBJ1-2; the D call of TRBD1 is as the table states it, not checked on the DNA. TRBV21-1 is recorded as a pseudogene. The CDR3 extends over 16 amino acids. The CDR3 sequence is CASSSLPGQYNYGYTF. Written as DNA, the CDR3 is TGTGCCAGCAGTTCCCTGCCGGGACAGTACAACTATGGCTACACCTTC.

The rearrangement joins TRBV7-6 to TRBJ2-5; D possibly corresponds to TRBD1 (5 bases). The CDR3 extends over 17 amino acids. Deletions cut 1 base from V and 6 bases from J, with 21 bases between. Germline V gene data show CDR1 as SGHVS and CDR2 as FNYEAQ. The CDR3 DNA reads TGTGCCAGCAGCTTAGGAGGAACAGGTTCCCTAAGTAAGACCCAGTACTTC. It translates to CASSLGGTGSLSKTQYF.

This clone was counted a few times. This rearrangement joins TRBV5-1 to TRBJ1-3; 8 bases map to TRBD1. The CDR3 is 16 residues long. Trimming cost V 4 bases and J 3 bases; bases outside gene matches: 9. The V gene's germline CDR1 is SGHRS and CDR2 YFSETQ. The CDR3 nucleotides are TGCGCCAGCAGCCCAGGCAGGGGGCCAGGTGGAAACACCATATATTTT. It specifies CASSPGRGPGGNTIYF.

V and J are TRBV2 and TRBJ1-6; D might be TRBD1 (6 bases). The CDR3 totals 15 residues. CDR1 is SNHLY, CDR2 FYNNEI, per germline. The V gene lost 6 bases and the J gene lost 5 bases, with 14 bases spanning the gap. The CDR3 is CASRYRDTDNSPLHF. The CDR3 nucleotides read TGTGCCAGCAGGTACCGGGACACCGATAATTCACCCCTCCACTTT.

The chain employs TRBV27 and TRBJ1-6; D is unclear. CDR3 length: 15 residues. Trimming stripped 5 bases from V and 4 bases from J, with 12 bases between. The germline gives CDR1 MNHEY, CDR2 SMNVEV (reference sequence). CDR3 amino acids: CASSPPYKYNSPLHF. The CDR3 DNA reads as TGTGCCAGCAGTCCCCCTTACAAGTATAATTCACCCCTCCACTTT.

The chain employs TRBV5-1 and TRBJ1-1; a weak D match, TRBD1 (6 bases). CDR1 SGHRS and CDR2 YFSETQ come from the germline V gene. CDR3 length: 14 residues. The V end lost 1 base, the J end lost 5 bases, and 12 bases lay between the germline ends. As DNA, the CDR3 is TGCGCCAGCAGCTTGACAGGGTTGAGGACTGAAGCTTTCTTT. Protein: CASSLTGLRTEAFF.

This clone was counted between two and nine times. The rearrangement uses TRBV11-2 and TRBJ2-7; 9 bases are shared with TRBD1. In germline, CDR1 is SGHAT, CDR2 FQNNGV. The CDR3 extends over 15 amino acids. The trim removed 5 bases at V and 2 bases at J, leaving 7 bases unmatched. The CDR3 is CASSPDRGPTYEQYF. CDR3 DNA: TGTGCCAGCAGCCCGGACAGGGGCCCAACCTACGAGCAGTACTTC.

This chain connects TRBV4-3 to TRBJ2-1, with 7 bases matching TRBD2. Germline V gene lookup returns CDR1 LGHNA and CDR2 YSLEER. With V trimmed by 5 bases and J by 9 bases, 7 bases remained unmatched. The CDR3 spans 13 residues. CDR3 sequence (DNA): TGCGCCAGCAGCGGCGTTGGCGGGAGTGAGCAGTTCTTC. Encoded protein: CASSGVGGSEQFF.

This clone has only a few counts. The gene calls are TRBV6-4 and TRBJ2-7; D is ambiguous. Trimming shortened V by 0 bases and J by 7 bases, and 10 bases separated the two germline ends. Germline V gives CDR1 MRHNA, CDR2 SNTAGT. The CDR3 is 13 amino acids. Written as DNA, the CDR3 is TGTGCCAGCAGTGACTCGTCGACGGGTGAGCAGTACTTC. Protein: CASSDSSTGEQYF.

The chain has TRBV7-3 and TRBJ1-1, with 7 bases matching TRBD1. This CDR3 comprises 15 residues. Looked up from germline, CDR1 is SGHTA and CDR2 is FQGTGA. J was trimmed by 5 bases and V by 5 bases; bases with no gene match: 11. The CDR3 nucleotides read TGTGCCAGCAGCCCGTCGACAGGGCGAGAGACTGAAGCTTTCTTT. This encodes CASSPSTGRETEAFF.

The gene calls are TRBV19 and TRBJ2-2; TRBD1 matches at 7 bases. V shed 7 bases, J shed 5 bases, and the junction held 10 bases outside the gene matches. The CDR3 is made up of 15 amino acids. Germline CDR1 and CDR2: LNHDA and SQIVND (reference sequence). CDR3 loop: CASTLGQVTTGELFF. Here the CDR3 DNA reads TGTGCCAGTACTCTTGGACAGGTTACGACCGGGGAGCTGTTTTTT.